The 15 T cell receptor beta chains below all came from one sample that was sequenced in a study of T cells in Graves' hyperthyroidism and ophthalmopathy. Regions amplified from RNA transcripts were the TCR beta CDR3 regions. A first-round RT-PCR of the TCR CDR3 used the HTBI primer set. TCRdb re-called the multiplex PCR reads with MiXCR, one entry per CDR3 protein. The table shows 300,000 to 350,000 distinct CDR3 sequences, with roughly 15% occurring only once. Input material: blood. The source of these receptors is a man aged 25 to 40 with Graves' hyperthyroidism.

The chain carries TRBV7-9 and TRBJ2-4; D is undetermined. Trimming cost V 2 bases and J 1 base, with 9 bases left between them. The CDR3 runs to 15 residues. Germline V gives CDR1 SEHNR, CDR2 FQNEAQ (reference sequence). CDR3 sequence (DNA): TGTGCCAGCAGCTTAACCCAGTGGGCCAAAAACATTCAGTACTTC. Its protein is CASSLTQWAKNIQYF.

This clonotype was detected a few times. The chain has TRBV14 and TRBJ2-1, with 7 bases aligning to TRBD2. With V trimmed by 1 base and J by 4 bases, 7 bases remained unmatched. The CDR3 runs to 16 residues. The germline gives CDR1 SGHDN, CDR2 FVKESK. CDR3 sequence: CASSQVGSGEYNEQFF. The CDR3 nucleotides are TGTGCCAGCAGCCAAGTCGGCAGCGGGGAATACAATGAGCAGTTCTTC.

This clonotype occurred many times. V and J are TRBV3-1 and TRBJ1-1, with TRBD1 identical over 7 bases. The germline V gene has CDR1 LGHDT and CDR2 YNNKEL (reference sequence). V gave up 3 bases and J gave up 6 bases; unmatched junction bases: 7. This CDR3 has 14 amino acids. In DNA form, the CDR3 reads TGTGCCAGCAGCCAGAGGGAGGGGGCGGCTGAAGCTTTCTTT. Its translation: CASSQREGAAEAFF.

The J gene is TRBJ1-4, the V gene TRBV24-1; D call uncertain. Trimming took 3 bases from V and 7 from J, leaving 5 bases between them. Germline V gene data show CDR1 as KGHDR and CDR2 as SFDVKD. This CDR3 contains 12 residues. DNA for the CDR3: TGTGCCACCAGTGATGGATCTGAAAAACTGTTTTTT. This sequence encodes CATSDGSEKLFF.

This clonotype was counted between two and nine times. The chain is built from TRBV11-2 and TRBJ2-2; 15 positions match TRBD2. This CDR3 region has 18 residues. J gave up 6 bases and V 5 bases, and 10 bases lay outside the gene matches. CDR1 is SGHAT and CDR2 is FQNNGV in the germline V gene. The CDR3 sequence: CASSTGTSGRHLSGELFF. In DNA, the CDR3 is TGTGCCAGCAGCACAGGGACTAGCGGGAGGCATCTGTCCGGGGAGCTGTTTTTT. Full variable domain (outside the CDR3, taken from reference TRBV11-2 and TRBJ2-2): EAGVAQSPRYKIIEKRQSVAFWCNPISGHATLYWYQQILGQGPKLLIQFQNNGVVDDSQLPKDRFSAERLKGVDSTLKIQPAKLEDSAVYLCASSTGTSGRHLSGELFFGEGSRLTVL.

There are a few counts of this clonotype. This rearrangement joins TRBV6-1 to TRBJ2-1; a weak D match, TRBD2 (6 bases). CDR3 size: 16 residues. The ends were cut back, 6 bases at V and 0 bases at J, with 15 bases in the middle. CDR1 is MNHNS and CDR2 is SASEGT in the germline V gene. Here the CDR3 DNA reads TGTGCCAGCAGCCCTGTAGCGGACAACTCCTACAATGAGCAGTTCTTC. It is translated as CASSPVADNSYNEQFF.

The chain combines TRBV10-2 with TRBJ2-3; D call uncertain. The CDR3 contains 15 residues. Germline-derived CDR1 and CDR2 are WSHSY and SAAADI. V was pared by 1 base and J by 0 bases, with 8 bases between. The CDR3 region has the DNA TGCGCCAGCAGTGAGTTGCGGACCAGCACAGATACGCAGTATTTT. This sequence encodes CASSELRTSTDTQYF.

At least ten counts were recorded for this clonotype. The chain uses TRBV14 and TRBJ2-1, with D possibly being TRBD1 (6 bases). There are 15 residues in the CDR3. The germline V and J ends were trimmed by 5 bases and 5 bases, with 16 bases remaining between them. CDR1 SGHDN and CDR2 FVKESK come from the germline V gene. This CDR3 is CASSKPRGKNNEQFF. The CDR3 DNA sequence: TGTGCCAGCAGCAAACCAAGGGGGAAGAACAATGAGCAGTTCTTC.

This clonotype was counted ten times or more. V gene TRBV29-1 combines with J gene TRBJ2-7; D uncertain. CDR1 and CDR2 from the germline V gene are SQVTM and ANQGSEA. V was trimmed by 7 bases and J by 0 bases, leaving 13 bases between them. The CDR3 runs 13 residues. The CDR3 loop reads CSGWTEPSYEQYF. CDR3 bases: TGCAGCGGTTGGACGGAGCCCTCCTACGAGCAGTACTTC.

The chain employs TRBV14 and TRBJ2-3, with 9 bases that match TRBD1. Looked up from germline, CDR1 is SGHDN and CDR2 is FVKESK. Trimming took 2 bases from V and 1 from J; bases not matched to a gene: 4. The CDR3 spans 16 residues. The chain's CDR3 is CASSQLQGAGTDTQYF. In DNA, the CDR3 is TGTGCCAGCAGCCAATTACAGGGGGCTGGCACAGATACGCAGTATTTT.

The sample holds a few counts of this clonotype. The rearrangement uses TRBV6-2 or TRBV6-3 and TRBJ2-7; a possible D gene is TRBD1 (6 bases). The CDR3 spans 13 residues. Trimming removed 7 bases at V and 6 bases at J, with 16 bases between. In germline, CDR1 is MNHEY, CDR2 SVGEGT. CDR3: CASTKGEPPEQYF. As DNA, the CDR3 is TGTGCCAGCACTAAGGGGGAACCTCCCGAGCAGTACTTC.

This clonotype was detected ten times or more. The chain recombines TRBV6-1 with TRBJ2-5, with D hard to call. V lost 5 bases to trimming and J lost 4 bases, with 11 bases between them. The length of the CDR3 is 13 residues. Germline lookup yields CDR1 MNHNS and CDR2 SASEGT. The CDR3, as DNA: TGTGCCAGCAGTCCAACGTTGGCAGAGACCCAGTACTTC. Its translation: CASSPTLAETQYF.

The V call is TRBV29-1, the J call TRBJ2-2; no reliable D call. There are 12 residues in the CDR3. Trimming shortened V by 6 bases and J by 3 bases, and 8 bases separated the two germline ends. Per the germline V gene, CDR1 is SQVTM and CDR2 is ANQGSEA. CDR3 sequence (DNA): TGCAGCGTGGATGGGGACACCGGGGAGCTGTTTTTT. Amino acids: CSVDGDTGELFF.

CDR3 bases: TGTGCCAGCAGTGGACCCTTTAAGGATGAGCAGTTCTTC. Its protein is CASSGPFKDEQFF. The V and J genes are TRBV27 and TRBJ2-1; no firm D call. Trimming shortened V by 5 bases and J by 8 bases, and 13 bases separated the two germline ends. Per the germline V gene, CDR1 is MNHEY and CDR2 is SMNVEV (reference sequence). CDR3 length: 13 residues.

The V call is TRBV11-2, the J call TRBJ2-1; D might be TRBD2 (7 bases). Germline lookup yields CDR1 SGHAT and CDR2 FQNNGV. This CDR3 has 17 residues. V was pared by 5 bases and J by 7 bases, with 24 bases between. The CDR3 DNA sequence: TGTGCCAGCAGCAACCTACCCGGGGGGCGCAGGGCGAATGAGCAGTTCTTC. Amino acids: CASSNLPGGRRANEQFF.